These T cell receptor beta chains were read from a single sample in a study of Graves' ophthalmopathy and Graves' hyperthyroidism. A single record per CDR3 protein comes from TCRdb applying MiXCR to the multiplex PCR reads. The sample yields 500,000 to 800,000 distinct CDR3 sequences, roughly 41% seen once. Sequenced: peripheral blood. The receptors were sampled from an adult man with Graves' ophthalmopathy. The CDR3 runs from the conserved cysteine through the conserved F or W. The order of the fields is clone size, D gene, J gene, V gene, CDR3 DNA, CDR3 protein. The D gene is left open where the match is weak. Some rows mark clone size as missing; the rest say once, few, many or name a class of expanded clone.

few	.	TRBJ2-7	TRBV10-3	TGTGCCAGCAGCTACCAGGGGACGGACCTTTACGAGCAGTACTTC	CASSYQGTDLYEQYF
many	.	TRBJ2-6	TRBV7-6	TGTGCCAGCAGCATTGCCCAGGGGAGGTCTGGGGCCAACGTCCTGACTTTC	CASSIAQGRSGANVLTF
.	TRBD1	TRBJ1-2	TRBV5-4	TGTGCCAGCACCCTCGGGGACAGGGGTAACTATGGCTACACCTTC	CASTLGDRGNYGYTF
.	.	TRBJ2-1	TRBV29-1	TGCAGCGTTGAAAACAGGGAGTCTTACAATGAGCAGTTCTTC	CSVENRESYNEQFF
.	.	TRBJ1-2	TRBV10-3	TGTGCCATCAGTGAATCCGACGGAGAAGATGGCTACACCTTC	CAISESDGEDGYTF
few	.	TRBJ1-2	TRBV19	TGTGCCAGTAGTATAGGGTCATACAGGGACCACTATGGCTACACCTTC	CASSIGSYRDHYGYTF
.	.	TRBJ2-7	TRBV7-9	TGTGCCAGCAGCCCTAGCCGGACGTATCCCTACGAGCAGTACTTC	CASSPSRTYPYEQYF
many	.	TRBJ2-6	TRBV4-3	TGCGCCAGCAGCCAAGGGACAGCCATCTCTGGGGCCAACGTCCTGACTTTC	CASSQGTAISGANVLTF
many	.	TRBJ2-7	TRBV7-2	TGTGCCAGCAGCTTATTCGGTCTCACGGACGAGCAGTACTTC	CASSLFGLTDEQYF
.	.	TRBJ2-3	TRBV29-1	TGCAGCGTCCGGTTGGATACGCAGTATTTT	CSVRLDTQYF
few	.	TRBJ1-4	TRBV5-1	TGCGCCAGCAGCTCAGAGCCTGCAACTAATGAAAAACTGTTTTTT	CASSSEPATNEKLFF
.	TRBD1	TRBJ2-7	TRBV7-2	TGTGCCAGCAGCTGGACCGGGACAGGGTTTTACGAGCAGTACTTC	CASSWTGTGFYEQYF
.	.	TRBJ1-5	TRBV6-1	TGTGCCAGCAACCGAAAAGGGGGAAGCAATCAGCCCCAGCATTTT	CASNRKGGSNQPQHF
.	.	TRBJ1-6	TRBV19	TGTGCCAGTAGTATTGTGCGGAGCTCCTATAATTCACCCCTCCACTTT	CASSIVRSSYNSPLHF
many	.	TRBJ1-6	TRBV7-2	TGTGCCAGCAGCTTACGCGACAGCAGAGGGAATTCACCCCTCCACTTT	CASSLRDSRGNSPLHF
.	.	TRBJ1-1	TRBV20-1	TGCAGTGCTACGACAGGACAGAACACTGAAGCTTTCTTT	CSATTGQNTEAFF
many	.	TRBJ1-5	TRBV10-3	TGTGCCATCCGGACCCGGTGGGGCAATCAGCCCCAGCATTTT	CAIRTRWGNQPQHF
once	.	TRBJ2-5	TRBV9	TGTGACAGCAGCCAAAATCTCCAAGAGACCCAGTACTTC	CDSSQNLQETQYF
.	.	TRBJ1-2	TRBV11-3	TGTGCCAGCAGCCCAGGACTAGCGGGGGGGACCCATGGCTACACCTTC	CASSPGLAGGTHGYTF
.	TRBD2	TRBJ2-1	TRBV2	TGTGCCAGCAGTGAAGATCTTTTTCGGGACTACGGTTACAATGAGCAGTTCTTC	CASSEDLFRDYGYNEQFF
once	TRBD2	TRBJ2-7	TRBV7-9	TGTGCCAGCAGCTTAACGCGGGGGGCGCTGGGAGATACGCAGTACTTC	CASSLTRGALGDTQYF
.	.	TRBJ1-6	TRBV25-1	TGTGCCAGCAGTGAAGAGCACCCACCCCTCCACTTT	CASSEEHPPLHF
few	TRBD1	TRBJ2-5	TRBV7-9	TGTGCCAGCAGCCTTCACCCGAAGGGACAGGGGGTCGGGGAGGCCCAGTACTTC	CASSLHPKGQGVGEAQYF
many	.	TRBJ2-7	TRBV7-6	TGTGCCAGCAGCTCCTCCGCGGGGTCGGCCCCCTACGAGCAGTACTTC	CASSSSAGSAPYEQYF
few	.	TRBJ2-7	TRBV12-3/TRBV12-4	TGTGCCAGCGGTTTAGAGCGGTCTTACGAGCAGTACTTC	CASGLERSYEQYF
many	.	TRBJ1-5	TRBV19	TGTGCCAGTAGTATAGAACGGAACAATCAGCCCCAGCATTTT	CASSIERNNQPQHF
.	.	TRBJ1-2	TRBV20-1	TGCAGTGCTAGAGCTAGCGGGCTGCGGGGCTACACCTTC	CSARASGLRGYTF
many	.	TRBJ2-5	TRBV7-2	TGTGCCAGCAGCTTAGTACAGGGTAAAGAGACCCAGTACTTC	CASSLVQGKETQYF
.	TRBD2	TRBJ2-5	TRBV7-9	TGTGCCAGCAGCAAGCGGGAGCAAGAGACCCAGTACTTC	CASSKREQETQYF